This T cell receptor (beta chain) derives from a study of early T cells in non-severe SARS-CoV-2 infection. Study in general: Bulk RNA taken from unsorted whole blood was sequenced, leaving chains unpaired.

Attachment of unique molecular identifiers was made to individual cDNA molecules. One entry per CDR3 protein results from TCRdb running MiXCR on the 5' RACE reads. The sample comprises just over 65,000 distinct CDR3 sequences, around 14% of which are singletons, and 8% to 10% rests with the top ten. V shed 1 base and J shed 6 bases, with 4 bases lying between them. The CDR3 runs to 13 residues. Per the germline V gene, CDR1 is MNHEY and CDR2 is SMNVEV (reference sequence). Study-wide points: Matches to VDJdb favored anti-spike CD8 responses and missed private and CD4 specificities.

This clonotype was counted ten times or more. Its target is not known. This receptor was identified in an adult who was a healthcare worker with PCR-confirmed SARS-CoV-2 infection or an uninfected control (not recorded which). The sequenced sample consisted of whole blood. V gene TRBV27 combines with J gene TRBJ1-6; D gene unclear. This CDR3 is CASSLWANSPLHF. DNA of the CDR3: TGTGCCAGCAGTTTATGGGCTAATTCACCCCTCCACTTT.